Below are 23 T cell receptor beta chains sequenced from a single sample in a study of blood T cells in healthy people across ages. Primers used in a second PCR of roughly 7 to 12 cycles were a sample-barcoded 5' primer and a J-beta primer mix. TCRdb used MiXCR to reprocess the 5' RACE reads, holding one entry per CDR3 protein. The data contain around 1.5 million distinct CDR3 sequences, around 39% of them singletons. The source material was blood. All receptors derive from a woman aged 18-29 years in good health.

CDR3 sequence: CASTRGLTQETQYF. DNA for the CDR3: TGTGCCAGCACCCGCGGCCTTACACAAGAGACCCAGTACTTC. The genes are TRBV12-3 or TRBV12-4 and TRBJ2-5; D gene ambiguous. The CDR3 spans 14 residues. Trimming pared 7 bases from V and 2 bases from J, leaving 14 bases between.

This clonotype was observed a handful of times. CDR3 DNA sequence: TGTGCCAGCAGTGCCCGACTAGCGGGGTTCACAGATACGCAGTATTTT. Translating it yields CASSARLAGFTDTQYF. J is TRBJ2-3 and V is TRBV2; TRBD2 matches at 11 bases. The CDR3 consists of 16 residues. V lost 4 bases, J lost 2 bases, and 5 bases stayed unmatched. In germline, CDR1 is SNHLY, CDR2 FYNNEI.

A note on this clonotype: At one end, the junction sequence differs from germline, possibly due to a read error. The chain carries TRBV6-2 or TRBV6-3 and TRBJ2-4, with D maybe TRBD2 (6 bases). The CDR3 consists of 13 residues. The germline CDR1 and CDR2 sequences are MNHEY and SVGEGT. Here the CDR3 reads CASSGEAKNTQYF. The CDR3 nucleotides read TGTGCCAGCAGCGGGGAGGCCAAAAACACTCAGTACTTC.

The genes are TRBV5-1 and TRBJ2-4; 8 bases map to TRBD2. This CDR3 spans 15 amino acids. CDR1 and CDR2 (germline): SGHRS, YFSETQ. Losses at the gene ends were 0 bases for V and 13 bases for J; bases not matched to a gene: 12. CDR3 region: CASSLAGAGGGEQYF. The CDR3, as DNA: TGCGCCAGCAGCTTGGCCGGTGCGGGAGGAGGTGAGCAGTACTTC.

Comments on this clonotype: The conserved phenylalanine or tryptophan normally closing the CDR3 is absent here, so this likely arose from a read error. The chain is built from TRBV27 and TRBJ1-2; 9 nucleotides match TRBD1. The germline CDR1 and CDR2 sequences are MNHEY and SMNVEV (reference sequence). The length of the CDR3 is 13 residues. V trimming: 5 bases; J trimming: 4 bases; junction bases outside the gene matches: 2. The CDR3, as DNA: TGTGCCAGCAGTGTGACAGGGGGCTATGGCTACACCTTA. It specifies CASSVTGGYGYTL.

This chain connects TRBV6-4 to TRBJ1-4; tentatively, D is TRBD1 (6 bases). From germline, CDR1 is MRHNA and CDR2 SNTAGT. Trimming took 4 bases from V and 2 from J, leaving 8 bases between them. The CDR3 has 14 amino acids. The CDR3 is CASSATGTNEKLFF. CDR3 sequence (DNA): TGTGCCAGCAGTGCCACAGGGACTAATGAAAAACTGTTTTTT.

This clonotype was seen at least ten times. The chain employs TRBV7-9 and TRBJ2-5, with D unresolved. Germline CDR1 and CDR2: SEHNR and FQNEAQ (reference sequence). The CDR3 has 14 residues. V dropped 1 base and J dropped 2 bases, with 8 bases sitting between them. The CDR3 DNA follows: TGTGCCAGCAGCTTAGTTTCGGTTCAAGAGACCCAGTACTTC. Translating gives CASSLVSVQETQYF.

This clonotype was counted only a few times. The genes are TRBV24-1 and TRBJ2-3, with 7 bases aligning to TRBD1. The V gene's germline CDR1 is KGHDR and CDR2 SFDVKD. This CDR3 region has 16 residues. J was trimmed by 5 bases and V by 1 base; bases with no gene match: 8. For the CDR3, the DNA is TGTGCCACCAGTGATTTCGGACAGGCCGTGCAAGATACGCAGTATTTT. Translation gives CATSDFGQAVQDTQYF.

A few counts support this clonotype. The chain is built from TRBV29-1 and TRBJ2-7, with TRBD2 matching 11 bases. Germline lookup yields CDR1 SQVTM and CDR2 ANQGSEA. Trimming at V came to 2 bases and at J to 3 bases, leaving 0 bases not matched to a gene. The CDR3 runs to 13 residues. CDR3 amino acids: CSVELAGGYEQYF. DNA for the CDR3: TGCAGCGTTGAACTAGCGGGGGGCTACGAGCAGTACTTC.

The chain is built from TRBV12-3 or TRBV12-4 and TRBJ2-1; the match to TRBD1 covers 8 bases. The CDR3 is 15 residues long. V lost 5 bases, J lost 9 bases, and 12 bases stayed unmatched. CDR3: CASSLRTGLFGEQFF. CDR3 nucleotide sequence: TGTGCCAGCAGTCTCCGGACAGGGTTATTTGGTGAGCAGTTCTTC.

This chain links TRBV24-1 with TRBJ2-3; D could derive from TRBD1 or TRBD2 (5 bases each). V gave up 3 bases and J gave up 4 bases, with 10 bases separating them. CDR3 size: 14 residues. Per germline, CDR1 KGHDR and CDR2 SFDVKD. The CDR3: CATSDGGTADTQYF. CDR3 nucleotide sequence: TGTGCCACCAGTGATGGGGGTACGGCAGATACGCAGTATTTT.

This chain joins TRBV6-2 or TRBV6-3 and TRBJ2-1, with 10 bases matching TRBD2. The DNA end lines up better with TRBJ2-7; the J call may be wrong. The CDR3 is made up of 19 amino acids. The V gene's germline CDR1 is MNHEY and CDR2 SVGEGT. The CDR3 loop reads CASSYSVLAGADPYNEQYF. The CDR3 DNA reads TGTGCCAGCAGTTACTCGGTGCTAGCGGGGGCGGACCCATACAATGAGCAGTACTTC.

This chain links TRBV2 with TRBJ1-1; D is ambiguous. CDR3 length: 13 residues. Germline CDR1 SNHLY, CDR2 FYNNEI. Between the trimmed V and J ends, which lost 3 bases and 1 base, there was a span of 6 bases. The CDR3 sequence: CASSEYRNTEAFF. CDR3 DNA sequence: TGTGCCAGCAGTGAGTATAGGAACACTGAAGCTTTCTTT.

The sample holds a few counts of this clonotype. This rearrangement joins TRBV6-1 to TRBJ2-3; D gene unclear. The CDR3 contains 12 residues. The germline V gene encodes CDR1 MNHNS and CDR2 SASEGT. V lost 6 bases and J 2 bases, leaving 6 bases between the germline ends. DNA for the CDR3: TGTGCCAGCAGGGATTACACAGATACGCAGTATTTT. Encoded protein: CASRDYTDTQYF.

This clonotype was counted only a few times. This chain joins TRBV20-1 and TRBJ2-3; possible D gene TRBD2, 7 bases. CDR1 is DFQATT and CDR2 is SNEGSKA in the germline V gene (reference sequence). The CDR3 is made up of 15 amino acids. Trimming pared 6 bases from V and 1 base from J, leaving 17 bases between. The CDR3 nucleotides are TGCAGTGCAGATAACACAGGGAGGGGCACAGATACGCAGTATTTT. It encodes CSADNTGRGTDTQYF.

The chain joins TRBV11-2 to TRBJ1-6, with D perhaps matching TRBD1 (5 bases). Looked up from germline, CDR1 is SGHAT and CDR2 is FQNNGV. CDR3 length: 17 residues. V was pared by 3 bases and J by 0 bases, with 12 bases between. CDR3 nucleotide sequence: TGTGCCAGCAGCTTTATCAGGGCAAGCTCCTATAATTCACCCCTCCACTTT. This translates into CASSFIRASSYNSPLHF.

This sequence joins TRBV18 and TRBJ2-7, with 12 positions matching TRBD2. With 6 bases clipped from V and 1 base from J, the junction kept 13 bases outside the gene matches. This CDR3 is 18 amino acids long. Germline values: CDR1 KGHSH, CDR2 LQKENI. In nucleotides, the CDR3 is TGTGCCAGCTCCCGACCGACTAGCGGGAGTCTGAAGTCCTACGAGCAGTACTTC. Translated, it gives CASSRPTSGSLKSYEQYF.

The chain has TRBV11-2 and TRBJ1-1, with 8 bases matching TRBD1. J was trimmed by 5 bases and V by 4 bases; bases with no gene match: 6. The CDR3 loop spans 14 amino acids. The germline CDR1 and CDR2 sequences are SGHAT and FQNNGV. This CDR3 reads CASSSDRAGTEAFF. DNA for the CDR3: TGTGCCAGCAGCTCGGACAGGGCGGGGACTGAAGCTTTCTTT.

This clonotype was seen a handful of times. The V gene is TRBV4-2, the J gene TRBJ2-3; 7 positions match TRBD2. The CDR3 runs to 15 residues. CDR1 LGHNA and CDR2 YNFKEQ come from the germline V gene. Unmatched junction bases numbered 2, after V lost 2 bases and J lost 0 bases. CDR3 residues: CASSQSGVSTDTQYF. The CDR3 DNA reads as TGTGCCAGCAGCCAAAGCGGGGTTAGCACAGATACGCAGTATTTT.

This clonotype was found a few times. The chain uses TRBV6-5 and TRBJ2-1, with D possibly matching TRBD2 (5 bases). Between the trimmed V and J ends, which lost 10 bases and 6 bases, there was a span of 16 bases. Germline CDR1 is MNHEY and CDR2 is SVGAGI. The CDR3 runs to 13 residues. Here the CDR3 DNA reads TGTGCCACCGCGGCGGCGGGCCTCAATGAGCAGTTCTTC. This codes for CATAAAGLNEQFF.

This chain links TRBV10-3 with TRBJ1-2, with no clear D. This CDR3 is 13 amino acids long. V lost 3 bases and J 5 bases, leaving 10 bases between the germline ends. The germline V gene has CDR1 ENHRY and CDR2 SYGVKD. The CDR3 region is CAISDRGEYGYTF. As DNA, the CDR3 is TGTGCCATCAGTGACCGTGGAGAATATGGCTACACCTTC.

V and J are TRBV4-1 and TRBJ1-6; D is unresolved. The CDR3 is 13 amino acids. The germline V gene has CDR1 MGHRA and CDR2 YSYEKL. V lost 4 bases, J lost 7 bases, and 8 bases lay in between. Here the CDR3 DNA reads TGCGCCAGCAGCCCCCACTCGAATTCACCCCTCCACTTT. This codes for CASSPHSNSPLHF.

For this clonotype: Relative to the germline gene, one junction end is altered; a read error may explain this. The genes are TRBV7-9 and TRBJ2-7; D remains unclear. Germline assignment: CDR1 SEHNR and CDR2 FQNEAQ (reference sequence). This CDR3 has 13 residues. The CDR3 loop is CTSSNQDALEQYF. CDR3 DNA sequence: TGTACCAGCAGCAACCAGGACGCCCTCGAGCAGTACTTC.